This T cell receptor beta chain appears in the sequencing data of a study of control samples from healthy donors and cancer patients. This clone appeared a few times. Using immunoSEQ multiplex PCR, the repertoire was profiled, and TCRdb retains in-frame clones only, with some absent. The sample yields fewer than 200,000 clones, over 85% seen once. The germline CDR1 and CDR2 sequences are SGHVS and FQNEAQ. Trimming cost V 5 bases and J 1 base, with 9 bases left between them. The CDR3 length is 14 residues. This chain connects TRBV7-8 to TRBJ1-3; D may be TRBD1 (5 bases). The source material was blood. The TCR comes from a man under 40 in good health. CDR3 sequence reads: CASSPQGSGNTIYF. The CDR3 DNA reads TGTGCCAGCAGCCCTCAGGGTTCTGGAAACACCATATATTTT.